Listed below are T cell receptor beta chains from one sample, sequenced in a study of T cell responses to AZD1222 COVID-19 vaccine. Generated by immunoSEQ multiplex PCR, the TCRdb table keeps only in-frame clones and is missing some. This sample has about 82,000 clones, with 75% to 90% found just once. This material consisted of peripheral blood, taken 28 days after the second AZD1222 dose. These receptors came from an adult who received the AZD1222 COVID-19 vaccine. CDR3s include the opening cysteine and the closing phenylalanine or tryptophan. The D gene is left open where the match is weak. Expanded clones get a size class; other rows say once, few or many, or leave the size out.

CDR3nt: TGTGCCAGCAGCGAGTTTCAGAGCAGCAATCAGCCCCAGCATTTT; CDR3aa: CASSEFQSSNQPQHF; j_gene: TRBJ1-5; abundance: -; v_gene: TRBV6-5; d_gene: -
CDR3nt: TGTGCCTCCGCGGGGCACCTGAACACTGAAGCTTTCTTT; CDR3aa: CASAGHLNTEAFF; j_gene: TRBJ1-1; abundance: once; v_gene: TRBV14; d_gene: -
CDR3nt: TGTGCCAGCAGCCAGACAGGCGGGAGTCGATCCTCTAAGAACACCGGGGAGCTGTTTTTT; CDR3aa: CASSQTGGSRSSKNTGELFF; j_gene: TRBJ2-2; abundance: -; v_gene: TRBV7-3; d_gene: -
CDR3nt: TGCGCCAGCAGAGGGACAGCTGGGCCTGAAGCTTTCTTT; CDR3aa: CASRGTAGPEAFF; j_gene: TRBJ1-1; abundance: few; v_gene: TRBV10-1; d_gene: TRBD1
CDR3nt: TGTGCTAGTGGTTTGGGGGACTCTGGGGCCAACGTCCTGACTTTC; CDR3aa: CASGLGDSGANVLTF; j_gene: TRBJ2-6; abundance: -; v_gene: TRBV12-5; d_gene: -
CDR3nt: TGTGCCAGCAATGGCCAGCCCCAGCATTTT; CDR3aa: CASNGQPQHF; j_gene: TRBJ1-5; abundance: -; v_gene: TRBV28; d_gene: -
CDR3nt: TGTGCCAGCAGTTTTTTTTTCGGGGAAAGCGGGACTGAAGCTTTCTTT; CDR3aa: CASSFFFGESGTEAFF; j_gene: TRBJ1-1; abundance: -; v_gene: TRBV28; d_gene: -
CDR3nt: TGCAGCGCACAGGGCCCCGGGGAGCTGTTTTTT; CDR3aa: CSAQGPGELFF; j_gene: TRBJ2-2; abundance: -; v_gene: TRBV29-1; d_gene: -
CDR3nt: TGTGCCAGCAGCCCCCGGCCAGCCTTATACACTGAAGCTTTCTTT; CDR3aa: CASSPRPALYTEAFF; j_gene: TRBJ1-1; abundance: -; v_gene: TRBV7-9; d_gene: -
CDR3nt: TGTGCCAGCAGAATCCAGGAGAGCTCCTACAATGAGCAGTTCTTC; CDR3aa: CASRIQESSYNEQFF; j_gene: TRBJ2-1; abundance: -; v_gene: TRBV6-5; d_gene: -
CDR3nt: TGTGCCAGCAGTGCCTCGGGACAGCGGTACACCGGGGAGCTGTTTTTT; CDR3aa: CASSASGQRYTGELFF; j_gene: TRBJ2-2; abundance: -; v_gene: TRBV28; d_gene: TRBD1
CDR3nt: TGTGCCAGCAGCGCCTCGTTTAATAATCAGCCCCAGCATTTT; CDR3aa: CASSASFNNQPQHF; j_gene: TRBJ1-5; abundance: few; v_gene: TRBV9; d_gene: -
CDR3nt: TGTGCCAGCAGCGCGGGACAGGGGGCGGGCGGGGAGCTGTTTTTT; CDR3aa: CASSAGQGAGGELFF; j_gene: TRBJ2-2; abundance: -; v_gene: TRBV11-2; d_gene: TRBD1
CDR3nt: TGTGCCAGCAGCTTAGATCCAGGGAGCAATCAGCCCCAGCATTTT; CDR3aa: CASSLDPGSNQPQHF; j_gene: TRBJ1-5; abundance: once; v_gene: TRBV11-2; d_gene: -
CDR3nt: TGTGCCCTGCGACAGGGTCATGGCTACACCTTC; CDR3aa: CALRQGHGYTF; j_gene: TRBJ1-2; abundance: -; v_gene: TRBV7-8; d_gene: TRBD1
CDR3nt: TGTGCCAGCAGTCCGGACAGGGGGCTTACCTTC; CDR3aa: CASSPDRGLTF; j_gene: TRBJ1-2; abundance: -; v_gene: TRBV25-1; d_gene: TRBD1
CDR3nt: TGTGCCAGCAGCTTGGACGGAAGTGAGCAGTTCTTC; CDR3aa: CASSLDGSEQFF; j_gene: TRBJ2-1; abundance: -; v_gene: TRBV5-8; d_gene: -
CDR3nt: TGTGCCAGCAGCCATGGGGACAGGGTCGCCGGGGAGCTGTTTTTT; CDR3aa: CASSHGDRVAGELFF; j_gene: TRBJ2-2; abundance: -; v_gene: TRBV4-2; d_gene: TRBD1
CDR3nt: TGTGCCAGCTCACCATCCTTAGACGGGAATTCACCCCTCCACTTT; CDR3aa: CASSPSLDGNSPLHF; j_gene: TRBJ1-6; abundance: -; v_gene: TRBV18; d_gene: -
CDR3nt: TGTGCCAGCAGTTACTCAAGGACACGGTCTAACTATGGCTACACCTTC; CDR3aa: CASSYSRTRSNYGYTF; j_gene: TRBJ1-2; abundance: few; v_gene: TRBV6-5; d_gene: -
CDR3nt: TGTGCCAGCAGTCCGACCTGGGGCCTCTATGGCTACACCTTC; CDR3aa: CASSPTWGLYGYTF; j_gene: TRBJ1-2; abundance: -; v_gene: TRBV27; d_gene: -
CDR3nt: TGTGCCTCCCTTCGACAGGGGGGAAACATTCAGTACTTC; CDR3aa: CASLRQGGNIQYF; j_gene: TRBJ2-4; abundance: -; v_gene: TRBV13; d_gene: TRBD1
CDR3nt: TGTGCCACCAGTGATTTTAAGACTAGCACAGATACGCAGTATTTT; CDR3aa: CATSDFKTSTDTQYF; j_gene: TRBJ2-3; abundance: -; v_gene: TRBV24-1; d_gene: -
CDR3nt: TGTGCCACCAGTGATGCCGGGGCGACCGCCTACGAGCAGTACTTC; CDR3aa: CATSDAGATAYEQYF; j_gene: TRBJ2-7; abundance: once; v_gene: TRBV24-1; d_gene: -
CDR3nt: TGCGCCAGCAGCCACCCTCTGGGGGGATCCCCATATGGCTACACCTTC; CDR3aa: CASSHPLGGSPYGYTF; j_gene: TRBJ1-2; abundance: -; v_gene: TRBV4-1; d_gene: -
CDR3nt: TGTGCCAGCGAGGACGGTAACTATGGCTACACCTTC; CDR3aa: CASEDGNYGYTF; j_gene: TRBJ1-2; abundance: once; v_gene: TRBV28; d_gene: -
CDR3nt: TGTGCCAGCAGTGAGGGGGGTCGGTACTTC; CDR3aa: CASSEGGRYF; j_gene: TRBJ2-7; abundance: -; v_gene: TRBV6-1; d_gene: -
CDR3nt: TGTGCCAGCAGCTTAGAGACCAGGAACACTGAAGCTTTCTTT; CDR3aa: CASSLETRNTEAFF; j_gene: TRBJ1-1; abundance: -; v_gene: TRBV7-2; d_gene: -
CDR3nt: TGCGCCAGCAGCTTGGAGGATGGCAGGGGGAATGGCTACACCTTC; CDR3aa: CASSLEDGRGNGYTF; j_gene: TRBJ1-2; abundance: -; v_gene: TRBV5-1; d_gene: TRBD1
CDR3nt: TGTGCCAGTAGTACACAGAGGACCGGCTACACCTTC; CDR3aa: CASSTQRTGYTF; j_gene: TRBJ1-2; abundance: -; v_gene: TRBV19; d_gene: -
CDR3nt: TGCGCCAGCAGCCAAGTGGGCGGGATCACAGATACGCAGTATTTT; CDR3aa: CASSQVGGITDTQYF; j_gene: TRBJ2-3; abundance: -; v_gene: TRBV4-3; d_gene: -
CDR3nt: TGTGCCAGCAGCCCCGTCCAGAGCTCTGGAAACACCATATATTTT; CDR3aa: CASSPVQSSGNTIYF; j_gene: TRBJ1-3; abundance: -; v_gene: TRBV11-3; d_gene: -
CDR3nt: TGTGCCAGCAGCGTATCTTGGACAGGGGCGGACACTGAAGCTTTCTTT; CDR3aa: CASSVSWTGADTEAFF; j_gene: TRBJ1-1; abundance: -; v_gene: TRBV11-2; d_gene: TRBD1